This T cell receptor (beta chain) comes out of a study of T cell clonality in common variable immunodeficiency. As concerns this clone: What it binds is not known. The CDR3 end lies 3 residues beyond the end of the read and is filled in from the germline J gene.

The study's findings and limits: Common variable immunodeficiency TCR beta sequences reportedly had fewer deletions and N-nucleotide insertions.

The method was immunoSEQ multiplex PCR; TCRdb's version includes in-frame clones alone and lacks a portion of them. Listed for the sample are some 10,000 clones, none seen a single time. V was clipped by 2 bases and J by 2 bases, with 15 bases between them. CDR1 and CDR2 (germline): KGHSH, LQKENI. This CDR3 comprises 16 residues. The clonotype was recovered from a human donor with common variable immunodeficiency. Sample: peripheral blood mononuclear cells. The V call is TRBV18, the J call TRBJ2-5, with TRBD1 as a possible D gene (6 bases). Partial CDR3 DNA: TGTGCCAGCTCACCAACCGGGACACTAGAACAAGAGACC. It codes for CASSPTGTLEQET. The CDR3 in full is CASSPTGTLEQETQYF. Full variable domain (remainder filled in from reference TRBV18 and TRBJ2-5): NAGVMQNPRHLVRRRGQEARLRCSPMKGHSHVYWYRQLPEEGLKFMVYLQKENIIDESGMPKERFSAEFPKEGPSILRIQQVVRGDSAAYFCASSPTGTLEQETQYFGPGTRLLVL.